The next 20 T cell receptor beta chains were all read from a single sample in a study of cytomegalovirus exposure and HLA in healthy donors. Data came from immunoSEQ multiplex PCR; TCRdb stores just in-frame clones and leaves some out. Seen here are approximately 120,000 clones, 85% to 95% observed once, and the top ten hold roughly 1.2%. Sequencing used PBMCs. The receptors were sampled from a woman younger than 30 in good health and CMV-seronegative.

The chain carries TRBV18 and TRBJ1-1; the D is unclear. Germline lookup yields CDR1 KGHSH and CDR2 LQKENI. The CDR3 is made up of 18 amino acids. Trimming took 1 base from V and 0 from J, leaving 18 bases between them. CDR3 sequence reads: CASSPQSIARGLNTEAFF. DNA for the CDR3: TGTGCCAGCTCACCACAATCGATAGCCAGAGGTTTGAACACTGAAGCTTTCTTT.

This rearrangement joins TRBV4-2 to TRBJ2-1; D might be TRBD2 (6 bases). CDR1 and CDR2 (germline): LGHNA, YNFKEQ. Trimming left V 4 bases short and J 1 base short, with 20 bases between. CDR3 length: 18 residues. The CDR3 sequence is CASSRETDYEYSYNEQFF. In DNA form, the CDR3 reads TGTGCCAGCAGCCGAGAGACGGACTACGAATATTCCTACAATGAGCAGTTCTTC.

This rearrangement joins TRBV6-5 to TRBJ2-2; a weak D match, TRBD2 (6 bases). CDR1 is MNHEY, CDR2 SVGAGI, per germline. Trimming cost V 2 bases and J 5 bases, with 9 bases left between them. This CDR3 is built from 14 residues. The CDR3 nucleotides are TGTGCCAGCAGTTACGGAGGGAGGACCGGGGAGCTGTTTTTT. It is translated as CASSYGGRTGELFF.

The chain carries TRBV5-6 and TRBJ1-1; the match to TRBD1 covers 7 bases. Looked up from germline, CDR1 is SGHDT and CDR2 is YYEEEE. This CDR3 region has 16 residues. Losses at the gene ends were 2 bases for V and 5 bases for J; bases not matched to a gene: 12. CDR3 DNA: TGTGCCAGCAGCTTTACAGGGGAAGGGGGGCGTACTGAAGCTTTCTTT. It codes for CASSFTGEGGRTEAFF. The variable domain in full, completed from reference TRBV5-6 and TRBJ1-1, reads DAGVTQSPTHLIKTRGQQVTLRCSPKSGHDTVSWYQQALGQGPQFIFQYYEEEERQRGNFPDRFSGHQFPNYSSELNVNALLLGDSALYLCASSFTGEGGRTEAFFGQGTRLTVV.

This rearrangement joins TRBV6-1 to TRBJ2-5; the D is unclear. V lost 7 bases and J 2 bases, leaving 17 bases between the germline ends. CDR1 MNHNS and CDR2 SASEGT come from the germline V gene. This CDR3 is built from 15 residues. The chain's CDR3 is CASMAGSAAQETQYF. CDR3 DNA sequence: TGTGCCAGCATGGCTGGTTCTGCGGCTCAAGAGACCCAGTACTTC.

The chain couples TRBV6-1 to TRBJ2-1; 7 bases are a match to TRBD2. Germline V gene lookup returns CDR1 MNHNS and CDR2 SASEGT. The V segment lost 4 bases and the J segment 0 bases; nucleotides outside the gene matches: 9. The CDR3 loop spans 17 amino acids. The CDR3 bases are TGTGCCAGCAGTGGGGGCTGGGGGGGGAGCTCCTACAATGAGCAGTTCTTC. Amino acids: CASSGGWGGSSYNEQFF.

V usage is TRBV5-4 and J usage is TRBJ1-5, with 8 bases matching TRBD1. The CDR3 covers 17 residues. V was pared by 4 bases and J by 4 bases, with 13 bases of the junction left unmatched. Looked up from germline, CDR1 is SGHNT and CDR2 is YYREEE (reference sequence). The CDR3 region is CASSLISGTGINQPQHF. CDR3 bases: TGTGCCAGCAGCCTAATTTCCGGGACAGGAATAAATCAGCCCCAGCATTTT.

For the CDR3, the DNA is TGTGCCAGCAGCGTCGGGGCGGGAGTCACCGGGGAGCTGTTTTTT. This codes for CASSVGAGVTGELFF. This rearrangement joins TRBV9 to TRBJ2-2; 7 nucleotides align to TRBD2. The CDR3 consists of 15 residues. The ends lost 2 bases at V and 4 bases at J; junction bases unmatched: 5. The V gene's germline CDR1 is SGDLS and CDR2 YYNGEE.

The table lists this clone with a count of one. The J gene is TRBJ1-4, the V gene TRBV19; unclear D gene. The CDR3 length is 11 residues. The germline gives CDR1 LNHDA, CDR2 SQIVND (reference sequence). Trimming took off 7 bases at V and 5 bases at J, with 5 bases between the two ends. The chain's CDR3 is CASTRNEKLFF. The CDR3, as DNA: TGTGCCAGTACACGGAATGAAAAACTGTTTTTT.

This chain uses TRBV5-6 with TRBJ2-7; D gene uncertain. The V and J ends lost 1 base and 3 bases respectively, with 5 bases between them. The CDR3 covers 12 residues. Germline CDR1 is SGHDT and CDR2 is YYEEEE. The CDR3 is CASSLNIYEQYF. CDR3 in DNA: TGTGCCAGCAGCTTGAACATCTACGAGCAGTACTTC.

The chain employs TRBV2 and TRBJ1-5; D is unresolved. The CDR3 length is 13 residues. Trimming removed 7 bases at V and 2 bases at J, with 9 bases between. CDR1 and CDR2 (germline): SNHLY, FYNNEI. As DNA, the CDR3 is TGTGCCAGCACCGAGGTGGGCAATCAGCCCCAGCATTTT. Translated, it gives CASTEVGNQPQHF.

The chain carries TRBV7-2 and TRBJ2-5; D gene ambiguous. The CDR3 contains 13 residues. Germline V gene data show CDR1 as SGHTA and CDR2 as FQGNSA. V was trimmed by 4 bases and J by 6 bases, leaving 12 bases between them. The CDR3 coding sequence is TGTGCCAGCAGCTCCATTAGTGTACAGACCCAGTACTTC. Encoded protein: CASSSISVQTQYF.

This clone was found once. The rearrangement joins TRBV27 to TRBJ2-3, with 7 bases aligning to TRBD2. From germline, CDR1 is MNHEY and CDR2 SMNVEV (reference sequence). V shed 4 bases, J shed 2 bases, and the junction held 18 bases outside the gene matches. The CDR3 consists of 19 residues. This chain's CDR3 is CASSSRTLSRLADTDTQYF. The DNA of the CDR3 is TGTGCCAGCAGTTCAAGAACGCTCTCTCGGCTAGCGGACACAGATACGCAGTATTTT.

As concerns this clone: Other DNA sequences within the sample encode an identical CDR3. For the CDR3, the DNA is TGCGCCAGCAGCCAAGAGGGGGCGGGCAATCAGCCCCAGCATTTT. It encodes CASSQEGAGNQPQHF. The V gene is TRBV4-1, the J gene TRBJ1-5; possible D gene TRBD1, 6 bases. V lost 0 bases and J 2 bases, leaving 8 bases between the germline ends. This CDR3 has 15 residues. Looked up from germline, CDR1 is MGHRA and CDR2 is YSYEKL.

The CDR3 coding sequence is TGTGCCAGCTCCCCCGGAGGAGAGACCCAGTACTTC. It codes for CASSPGGETQYF. The chain carries TRBV6-6 and TRBJ2-5, with D possibly TRBD2 on 5 matching bases. Germline V gene sequence: CDR1 MNHNY, CDR2 SVGAGI (reference sequence). V was trimmed by 8 bases and J by 4 bases, leaving 11 bases between them. CDR3 length equals 12 residues.

This chain joins TRBV6-6 and TRBJ2-4; D unclear. V dropped 8 bases and J dropped 4 bases, with 12 bases sitting between them. The CDR3 covers 13 residues. Germline V gene data show CDR1 as MNHNY and CDR2 as SVGAGI (reference sequence). The DNA of the CDR3 is TGTGCCAGCCACGATACACAGAAAAACATTCAGTACTTC. Amino acid sequence: CASHDTQKNIQYF.

V usage is TRBV11-2 and J usage is TRBJ2-5; 7 bases agree with TRBD1. V was clipped by 2 bases and J by 4 bases; unmatched bases: 4. The CDR3 runs to 14 residues. Per germline, CDR1 SGHAT and CDR2 FQNNGV. The CDR3 nucleotides are TGTGCCAGCAGCTTAACAGGGGCTAGAGAGACCCAGTACTTC. Translated: CASSLTGARETQYF.

This chain connects TRBV28 to TRBJ2-7; 8 bases agree with TRBD1. The ends lost 4 bases at V and 4 bases at J; junction bases unmatched: 9. The germline gives CDR1 MDHEN, CDR2 SYDVKM. CDR3 length equals 15 residues. The CDR3 sequence is CASSSDRTGRYEQYF. In nucleotides, the CDR3 is TGTGCCAGCAGTTCGGATCGGACAGGGCGGTACGAGCAGTACTTC.

The chain recombines TRBV2 with TRBJ1-1; D not certain. Trimming cost V 0 bases and J 0 bases, with 11 bases left between them. CDR1 and CDR2 from the germline V gene are SNHLY and FYNNEI. The CDR3 is 16 amino acids. The CDR3 region has the DNA TGTGCCAGCAGTGAAGCCCTCGGTTTCATGAACACTGAAGCTTTCTTT. It yields the protein CASSEALGFMNTEAFF. The complete variable domain, with remaining parts taken from reference TRBV2 and TRBJ1-1, reads EPEVTQTPSHQVTQMGQEVILRCVPISNHLYFYWYRQILGQKVEFLVSFYNNEISEKSEIFDDQFSVERPDGSNFTLKIRSTKLEDSAMYFCASSEALGFMNTEAFFGQGTRLTVV.

The rearrangement joins TRBV6-5 to TRBJ1-1; TRBD1 aligns across 7 bases. Germline CDR1 and CDR2: MNHEY and SVGAGI. The CDR3 covers 14 residues. V shed 8 bases, J shed 5 bases, and the junction held 11 bases outside the gene matches. The DNA for the CDR3 is TGTGCCAGCCTCTCCGGGGCAGGGGGGACTGAAGCTTTCTTT. This translates into CASLSGAGGTEAFF.